A selection of T cell receptor beta chains follows, all from one sample in a study of blood T cell repertoires in COVID-19. The repertoire was sequenced with immunoSEQ multiplex PCR; TCRdb's copy has only in-frame clones and lacks some. The top ten clones hold around 8.9% of a sample with approximately 230,000 clones, about four fifths of them seen once. Material: peripheral blood. All receptors derive from a man older than 75 with acute or convalescent COVID-19. Each CDR3 is given with its conserved first and last residue. The order of the fields is clone size, J gene, D gene, V gene, CDR3 DNA, CDR3 protein. The D gene is left open where the match is weak. Only some rows state a clone size, as once, few, many or a class for expanded clones.

clone size: .; J gene: TRBJ2-7; D gene: .; V gene: TRBV3-1/TRBV3-2; CDR3 DNA: TGTGCCAGCAGCCAGCAACAGGGTCGGGAGCAGTACTTC; CDR3 protein: CASSQQQGREQYF
clone size: few; J gene: TRBJ1-3; D gene: .; V gene: TRBV7-9; CDR3 DNA: TGTGCCAGCAGCCTCAGGGACTCAGGAAACACCATATATTTT; CDR3 protein: CASSLRDSGNTIYF
clone size: .; J gene: TRBJ2-7; D gene: TRBD1; V gene: TRBV5-1; CDR3 DNA: TGCGCCAGCAGCCCCGGGACAGGGGGCTCCCACGAGCAGTACTTC; CDR3 protein: CASSPGTGGSHEQYF
clone size: once; J gene: TRBJ2-7; D gene: .; V gene: TRBV15; CDR3 DNA: TGTGCCACCAGCAGAGATAGGGAGAACGAGCAGTACTTC; CDR3 protein: CATSRDRENEQYF
clone size: few; J gene: TRBJ2-7; D gene: TRBD2; V gene: TRBV27; CDR3 DNA: TGTGCCAGCAGTCCATTCGGGGGGTACGAGCAGTACTTC; CDR3 protein: CASSPFGGYEQYF
clone size: .; J gene: TRBJ2-3; D gene: TRBD1; V gene: TRBV19; CDR3 DNA: TGTGCCAGTTCGGACAGGGGAACAGATACGCAGTATTTT; CDR3 protein: CASSDRGTDTQYF
clone size: .; J gene: TRBJ1-4; D gene: TRBD1; V gene: TRBV18; CDR3 DNA: TGTGCCAGCTCGCGGACAGGGGTGGAAAAACTGTTTTTT; CDR3 protein: CASSRTGVEKLFF
clone size: .; J gene: TRBJ2-2; D gene: TRBD1; V gene: TRBV24-1; CDR3 DNA: TGTGCCACCAGTGATTCCGGGACAGGGGCCACCGGGGAGCTGTTTTTT; CDR3 protein: CATSDSGTGATGELFF
clone size: .; J gene: TRBJ1-2; D gene: TRBD1; V gene: TRBV3-1/TRBV3-2; CDR3 DNA: TGTGCCAGCAGCCCATCGGGACAGGGTGCGGGCTATGGCTACACCTTC; CDR3 protein: CASSPSGQGAGYGYTF
clone size: .; J gene: TRBJ2-7; D gene: .; V gene: TRBV5-6; CDR3 DNA: TGTGCCAGCAGCTCGAAGGGGGTGCCCTACGAGCAGTACTTC; CDR3 protein: CASSSKGVPYEQYF
clone size: .; J gene: TRBJ1-1; D gene: TRBD1; V gene: TRBV3-1/TRBV3-2; CDR3 DNA: TGTGCCAGCAGCCCCGGGACAGGGGGGATGAACACTGAAGCTTTCTTT; CDR3 protein: CASSPGTGGMNTEAFF
clone size: .; J gene: TRBJ1-1; D gene: TRBD1; V gene: TRBV28; CDR3 DNA: TGTGCCAGCAGTCCTCTCGGACAGGGGGCTCGGACTGAAGCTTTCTTT; CDR3 protein: CASSPLGQGARTEAFF
clone size: .; J gene: TRBJ1-1; D gene: TRBD1; V gene: TRBV19; CDR3 DNA: TGTGCCAGTAGTCCCCGGGACAGGGTCCTTAGCACTGAAGCTTTCTTT; CDR3 protein: CASSPRDRVLSTEAFF
clone size: .; J gene: TRBJ1-3; D gene: TRBD1; V gene: TRBV28; CDR3 DNA: TGTGCCAGCAGTTCAGGGGGCTCTGGAAACACCATATATTTT; CDR3 protein: CASSSGGSGNTIYF
clone size: .; J gene: TRBJ1-5; D gene: TRBD1; V gene: TRBV4-2; CDR3 DNA: TGTGCCAGCAGCGCCCGGACAGGGGGGTTATATAGCAATCAGCCCCAGCATTTT; CDR3 protein: CASSARTGGLYSNQPQHF
clone size: .; J gene: TRBJ1-2; D gene: .; V gene: TRBV10-1; CDR3 DNA: TGCGCCAGCAGCGGGGGGGGCAGGGTGAACTATGGCTACACCTTC; CDR3 protein: CASSGGGRVNYGYTF
clone size: .; J gene: TRBJ2-7; D gene: .; V gene: TRBV28; CDR3 DNA: TGTGCCAGCAGCCTGACACAAGGCGCGGGGAGCTCCTACGAGCAGTACTTC; CDR3 protein: CASSLTQGAGSSYEQYF
clone size: .; J gene: TRBJ2-3; D gene: .; V gene: TRBV5-1; CDR3 DNA: TGCGCCAGCAGCCCTAGAGGGAGTGGTGAGACTACGCAGTATTTT; CDR3 protein: CASSPRGSGETTQYF
clone size: .; J gene: TRBJ2-3; D gene: .; V gene: TRBV20-1; CDR3 DNA: TGCAGTGCTAGTCCGGGACTCCTTTTCACAGATACGCAGTATTTT; CDR3 protein: CSASPGLLFTDTQYF
clone size: .; J gene: TRBJ2-3; D gene: TRBD2; V gene: TRBV19; CDR3 DNA: TGTGCCAGTAGCCTTTTGGGCGGGAGGGCCTCAGATACGCAGTATTTT; CDR3 protein: CASSLLGGRASDTQYF
clone size: once; J gene: TRBJ1-1; D gene: .; V gene: TRBV18; CDR3 DNA: TGTGCCAGCACTTACGGGGGCACTGAAGCTTTCTTT; CDR3 protein: CASTYGGTEAFF
clone size: .; J gene: TRBJ2-7; D gene: .; V gene: TRBV10-3; CDR3 DNA: TGTGCCATCACCTCCCAATCCCAGGGTGCCCACGAGCAGTACTTC; CDR3 protein: CAITSQSQGAHEQYF
clone size: .; J gene: TRBJ1-2; D gene: TRBD1; V gene: TRBV5-1; CDR3 DNA: TGCGCCAGCAGCTTGGTACAGGGGGCTGGTGGCTACACCTTC; CDR3 protein: CASSLVQGAGGYTF
clone size: .; J gene: TRBJ2-4; D gene: TRBD1; V gene: TRBV5-1; CDR3 DNA: TGCGCCAGCAGCTTGTTGGCAGGGGGCCAAGTAAACATTCAGTACTTC; CDR3 protein: CASSLLAGGQVNIQYF
clone size: .; J gene: TRBJ1-5; D gene: .; V gene: TRBV28; CDR3 DNA: TGTGCCAGCAGTTTGCACAGGACCCTCAGGGGCAATCAGCCCCAGCATTTT; CDR3 protein: CASSLHRTLRGNQPQHF
clone size: .; J gene: TRBJ2-7; D gene: .; V gene: TRBV5-1; CDR3 DNA: TGCGCCAGCAGCTACAGCTCCTACGAGCAGTACTTC; CDR3 protein: CASSYSSYEQYF
clone size: .; J gene: TRBJ1-2; D gene: .; V gene: TRBV19; CDR3 DNA: TGTGCCAGTAGAGCCGACAGGAGATATGGCTACACCTTC; CDR3 protein: CASRADRRYGYTF
clone size: .; J gene: TRBJ1-2; D gene: .; V gene: TRBV12-3/TRBV12-4; CDR3 DNA: TGTGCCAGCAGGGGGACTGATTATGGCTACACCTTC; CDR3 protein: CASRGTDYGYTF
clone size: .; J gene: TRBJ2-3; D gene: TRBD1; V gene: TRBV5-1; CDR3 DNA: TGCGCCAGCAGATGGGACAGGGGGCGTGGTACGCAGTATTTT; CDR3 protein: CASRWDRGRGTQYF
clone size: .; J gene: TRBJ2-3; D gene: .; V gene: TRBV1; CDR3 DNA: TGCACCAGCAGCCAAGCCATCGACGAACAGCGGGGGGTCTCCACAGATACGCAGTATTTT; CDR3 protein: CTSSQAIDEQRGVSTDTQYF
clone size: .; J gene: TRBJ2-3; D gene: .; V gene: TRBV3-1/TRBV3-2; CDR3 DNA: TGTGCCAGCAGCCATATCGGCACAGATACGCAGTATTTT; CDR3 protein: CASSHIGTDTQYF
clone size: .; J gene: TRBJ2-3; D gene: .; V gene: TRBV2; CDR3 DNA: TGTGCCACCAAAGAGACAACCCTTAGCACAGATACGCAGTATTTT; CDR3 protein: CATKETTLSTDTQYF
clone size: .; J gene: TRBJ2-7; D gene: .; V gene: TRBV28; CDR3 DNA: TGTGCCAGCAGTTTACTTCAGGGTGGGCAGTACTTC; CDR3 protein: CASSLLQGGQYF
clone size: .; J gene: TRBJ1-6; D gene: TRBD1; V gene: TRBV5-6; CDR3 DNA: TGTGCCAGCAGCCCCGGGACAGGGGCCTATAATTCACCCCTCCACTTT; CDR3 protein: CASSPGTGAYNSPLHF
clone size: .; J gene: TRBJ2-7; D gene: TRBD1; V gene: TRBV6-5; CDR3 DNA: TGTGCCAGCAGTACCGGGGACAGGGATTACGAGCAGTACTTC; CDR3 protein: CASSTGDRDYEQYF
clone size: .; J gene: TRBJ2-7; D gene: TRBD1; V gene: TRBV7-2; CDR3 DNA: TGTGCCAGCAGCATTACCGGGACAGGGCTATACGAGCAGTACTTC; CDR3 protein: CASSITGTGLYEQYF
clone size: .; J gene: TRBJ2-1; D gene: .; V gene: TRBV24-1; CDR3 DNA: TGTGCCACCAGTGATACCGGGGTGAGCTCCTACAATGAGCAGTTCTTC; CDR3 protein: CATSDTGVSSYNEQFF
clone size: .; J gene: TRBJ1-5; D gene: .; V gene: TRBV18; CDR3 DNA: TGTGCCAGCTCACCACAGGCAGGTGGAGGGAATCAGCCCCAGCATTTT; CDR3 protein: CASSPQAGGGNQPQHF
clone size: few; J gene: TRBJ2-7; D gene: .; V gene: TRBV6-5; CDR3 DNA: TGTGCCAGCAGACTCAGGAGGGCCATCGGCTACGAGCAGTACTTC; CDR3 protein: CASRLRRAIGYEQYF
clone size: .; J gene: TRBJ2-1; D gene: .; V gene: TRBV21-1; CDR3 DNA: TGTGCCAGCAGCAAAGGGGACAGGGGGATACGCAATGAGCAGTTCTTC; CDR3 protein: CASSKGDRGIRNEQFF
clone size: .; J gene: TRBJ2-4; D gene: .; V gene: TRBV7-6; CDR3 DNA: TGTGCCAGCAGCCCCTCCGGGACTCCCAAAAACATTCAGTACTTC; CDR3 protein: CASSPSGTPKNIQYF
clone size: .; J gene: TRBJ2-2; D gene: TRBD2; V gene: TRBV5-1; CDR3 DNA: TGCGCCAGCAGCTCCCTAGCGGGAGGGAACACCGGGGAGCTGTTTTTT; CDR3 protein: CASSSLAGGNTGELFF
clone size: once; J gene: TRBJ2-7; D gene: .; V gene: TRBV11-3; CDR3 DNA: TGTGCCAGCAGCCCAGACGGGACTTCCTACGAGCAGTACTTC; CDR3 protein: CASSPDGTSYEQYF
clone size: .; J gene: TRBJ2-1; D gene: .; V gene: TRBV5-1; CDR3 DNA: TGCGCCAGCAGCTTGAGCCCCAGGTTCTCCTCCTACAATGAGCAGTTCTTC; CDR3 protein: CASSLSPRFSSYNEQFF